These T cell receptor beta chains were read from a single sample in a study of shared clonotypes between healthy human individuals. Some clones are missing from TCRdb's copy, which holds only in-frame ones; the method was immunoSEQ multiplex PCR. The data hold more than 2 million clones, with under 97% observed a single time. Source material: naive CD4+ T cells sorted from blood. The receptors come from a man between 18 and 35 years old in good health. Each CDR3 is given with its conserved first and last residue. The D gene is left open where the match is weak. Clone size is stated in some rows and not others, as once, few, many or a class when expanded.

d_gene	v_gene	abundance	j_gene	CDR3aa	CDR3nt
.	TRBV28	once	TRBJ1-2	CASSLSVGVGRLDYGYTF	TGTGCCAGCAGTTTGAGTGTGGGTGTGGGCAGGCTTGACTATGGCTACACCTTC
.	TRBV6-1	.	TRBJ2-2	CASSDVYGGAISSGELFF	TGTGCCAGCAGTGATGTATATGGGGGAGCGATTTCGTCCGGGGAGCTGTTTTTT
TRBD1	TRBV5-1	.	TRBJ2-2	CASGRQTGGGTGELFF	TGCGCCAGCGGTCGACAGACAGGGGGTGGTACCGGGGAGCTGTTTTTT
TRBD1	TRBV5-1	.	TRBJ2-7	CASSSRDRGYEQYF	TGCGCCAGCAGCTCCCGGGACAGGGGGTACGAGCAGTACTTC
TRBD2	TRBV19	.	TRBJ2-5	CASRNGASGTGTQYF	TGTGCCAGCCGAAATGGGGCTAGCGGGACGGGGACCCAGTACTTC
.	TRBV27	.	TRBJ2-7	CASRINSNIYEQYF	TGTGCCAGCAGGATTAACAGTAATATCTACGAGCAGTACTTC
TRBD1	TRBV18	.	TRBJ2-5	CASSRSDRAETQYF	TGTGCCAGCTCACGATCGGACAGGGCGGAGACCCAGTACTTC
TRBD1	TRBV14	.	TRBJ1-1	CASSQGSNRGAAEAFF	TGTGCCAGCAGCCAAGGAAGTAACAGGGGAGCGGCTGAAGCTTTCTTT
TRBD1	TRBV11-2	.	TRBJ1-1	CASSFGQGANTEAFF	TGTGCCAGCAGCTTCGGACAGGGGGCAAACACTGAAGCTTTCTTT
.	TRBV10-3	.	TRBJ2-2	CAISDLSGSTGELFF	TGTGCCATCAGTGACCTATCGGGAAGCACCGGGGAGCTGTTTTTT
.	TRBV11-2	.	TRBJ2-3	CASSLVLAVGGDTQYF	TGTGCCAGCAGCTTAGTCCTGGCGGTCGGGGGAGATACGCAGTATTTT
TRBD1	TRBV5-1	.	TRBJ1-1	CASMSGTVNTEAFF	TGCGCCAGCATGTCCGGGACAGTGAACACTGAAGCTTTCTTT
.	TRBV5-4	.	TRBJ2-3	CASSLRSNTDTQYF	TGTGCCAGCAGCTTGCGGTCTAACACAGATACGCAGTATTTT
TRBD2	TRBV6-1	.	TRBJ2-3	CASSERRGGRTDTQYF	TGTGCCAGCAGTGAACGGCGGGGGGGCCGCACAGATACGCAGTATTTT
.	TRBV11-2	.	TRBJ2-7	CASSLRSGQYSYEQYF	TGTGCCAGCAGCTTGAGGAGCGGGCAGTACTCCTACGAGCAGTACTTC
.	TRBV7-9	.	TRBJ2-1	CASSSPSTASSYNEQFF	TGTGCCAGCAGCTCTCCCTCCACAGCTAGCTCCTACAATGAGCAGTTCTTC